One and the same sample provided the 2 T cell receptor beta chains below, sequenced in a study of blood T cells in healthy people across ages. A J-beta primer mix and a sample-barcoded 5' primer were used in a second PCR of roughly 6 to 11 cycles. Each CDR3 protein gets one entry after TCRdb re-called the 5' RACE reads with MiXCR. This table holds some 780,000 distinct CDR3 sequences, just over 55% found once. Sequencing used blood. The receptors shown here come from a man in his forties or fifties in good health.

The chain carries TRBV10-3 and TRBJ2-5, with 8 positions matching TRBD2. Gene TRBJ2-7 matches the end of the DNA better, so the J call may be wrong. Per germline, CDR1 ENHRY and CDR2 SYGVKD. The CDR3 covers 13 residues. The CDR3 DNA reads TGTGCCATCAGTTCAGGCCGGGAGGGCGAGCAGTACTTC. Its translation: CAISSGREGEQYF.

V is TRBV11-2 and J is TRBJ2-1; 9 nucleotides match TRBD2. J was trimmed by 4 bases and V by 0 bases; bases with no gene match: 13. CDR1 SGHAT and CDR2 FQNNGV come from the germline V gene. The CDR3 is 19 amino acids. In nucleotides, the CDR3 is TGTGCCAGCAGCTTAGAATTAGCGGGAGAGTATAAGGGGTACAATGAGCAGTTCTTC. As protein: CASSLELAGEYKGYNEQFF.